This section outlines one TCR beta chain sequence together with its context. Generated by immunoSEQ multiplex PCR, the TCRdb table keeps only in-frame clones and is missing some. The data show about 110,000 clones, roughly nine tenths seen once. This specimen belongs to a study of blood T cell repertoires in COVID-19. Study-level information: Sites across the United States, Italy and Spain contributed samples from acute and convalescent COVID-19. T cells, B-cell-depleted T cells, or PBMCs supplied cDNA or gDNA.

Sequencing was done on a sample of peripheral blood. The source of this sequence is a woman of 80 years or more with acute or convalescent COVID-19.

CDR3 in amino acids: CASTWTGPWDTEAFF. DNA for the CDR3: TGTGCCAGCACGTGGACAGGGCCATGGGACACTGAAGCTTTCTTT. The J gene is TRBJ1-1, the V gene TRBV2, with 8 bases that match TRBD1. The V segment lost 7 bases and the J segment 3 bases; nucleotides outside the gene matches: 10. Germline assignment: CDR1 SNHLY and CDR2 FYNNEI. This CDR3 comprises 15 residues.